This T cell receptor (beta chain) was documented in a study of blood T cell repertoires in COVID-19. Study overall: COVID-19 samples collected from the United States, Italy and Spain covered acute and convalescent phases. PBMCs, B-cell-depleted T cells, or T cells were the source of the cDNA or gDNA that made up the material.

In the original analysis: Reference gene primer amplification gave estimated nucleated cell counts. Here immunoSEQ multiplex PCR was the method, and the copy in TCRdb shows in-frame clones only, minus some. D and trimming were read from the DNA, whereas the V and J calls and clone size are those reported in that table. This table has 330,000 or so clones, approximately 88% appearing once. The CDR3 has 12 amino acids. V was shortened by 5 bases and J by 10 bases, with 12 bases between the two germline ends. Germline CDR1 is SGHAT and CDR2 is FQDESV (reference sequence). Seattle patients were enrolled during active infection and followed longitudinally.

The sample taken for sequencing was peripheral blood. The chain carries TRBV11-1 and TRBJ2-1; possible D gene TRBD2, 5 bases. The clonotype originates from a man younger than 40 with COVID-19, enrolled during active disease. The CDR3 protein is CASSPRGYEQFF. The CDR3 coding sequence is TGTGCCAGCAGCCCCCGAGGGTACGAGCAGTTCTTC.